This entry features one T cell receptor beta chain sequence. The assay was immunoSEQ multiplex PCR, and TCRdb's table has in-frame clones only and misses some. This table holds about 110,000 clones, about nine tenths found once. V was shortened by 1 base and J by 8 bases, with 10 bases between the two germline ends. Germline V lookup: CDR1 SGDLS, CDR2 YYNGEE. The length of the CDR3 is 13 residues. This record comes from a study of CD4+ T cells in melanoma. The chain joins TRBV9 to TRBJ2-1, with D maybe TRBD1 (6 bases). Material: peripheral blood. The TCR comes from a human donor with melanoma. CDR3 DNA sequence: TGTGCCAGCAGCGTAACAGGGTCGGATGAGCAGTTCTTC. It specifies CASSVTGSDEQFF.